Shown below are 19 T cell receptor beta chains from a single sample sequenced in a study of shared clonotypes between healthy human individuals. TCRdb keeps only in-frame clones here, not all; method: immunoSEQ multiplex PCR. This sample has around 690,000 clones, with about 90% found just once. Specimen: memory CD8+ T cells from PBMCs. Subset here: CD45RO+ cells pooled with CCR7-negative TemRA cells. These TCRs come from a man in his late teens or twenties in good health. Some clones in this sample may be carry-over from other donors' samples.

The sample holds a few counts of this clone. The chain has TRBV5-1 and TRBJ1-3; D is ambiguous. In germline, CDR1 is SGHRS, CDR2 YFSETQ. Trimming removed 4 bases at V and 2 bases at J, with 10 bases between. The CDR3 covers 14 residues. DNA for the CDR3: TGCGCCAGCAGCCCTTTTTTCGCTGGAAACACCATATATTTT. As protein: CASSPFFAGNTIYF.

The V and J genes are TRBV4-2 and TRBJ1-1; D remains unclear. Trimming left V 0 bases short and J 1 base short, with 9 bases between. Germline CDR1 LGHNA, CDR2 YNFKEQ. CDR3 size: 15 residues. The CDR3 is CASSQDRTGNTEAFF. The DNA of the CDR3 is TGTGCCAGCAGCCAAGATAGGACGGGGAACACTGAAGCTTTCTTT.

The CDR3 sequence is CASSVEGRGSTDTQYF. As DNA, the CDR3 is TGTGCCAGCAGCGTAGAGGGCAGGGGTAGCACAGATACGCAGTATTTT. This sequence joins TRBV9 and TRBJ2-3; D might be TRBD1 (6 bases). The length of the CDR3 is 16 residues. Trimming left V 0 bases short and J 0 bases short, with 11 bases between. Looked up from germline, CDR1 is SGDLS and CDR2 is YYNGEE.

The genes are TRBV11-2 and TRBJ2-1; possibly TRBD2 for D (5 bases). The CDR3 extends over 11 amino acids. Germline loops: CDR1 SGHAT, CDR2 FQNNGV. The V end lost 3 bases, the J end lost 10 bases, and 7 bases lay between the germline ends. The CDR3 spells CASSFGVEQFF. CDR3 nucleotide sequence: TGTGCCAGCAGCTTCGGGGTGGAGCAGTTCTTC.

Notes on this clone: Other DNA sequences of this sample code for an identical CDR3. This chain uses TRBV6-6 with TRBJ2-5, with D uncertain. CDR1 and CDR2 from the germline V gene are MNHNY and SVGAGI (reference sequence). CDR3 size: 11 residues. Trimming left V 0 bases short and J 5 bases short, with 1 base between. The chain's CDR3 is CASSYSETQYF. The CDR3 bases are TGTGCCAGCAGTTACTCGGAGACCCAGTACTTC.

The V call is TRBV7-9, the J call TRBJ2-6; possible D gene TRBD2, 5 bases. Germline V gene sequence: CDR1 SEHNR, CDR2 FQNEAQ (reference sequence). The CDR3 contains 15 residues. The V gene lost 5 bases and the J gene lost 0 bases, with 8 bases spanning the gap. The CDR3 DNA follows: TGTGCCAGCAGCGGACGGGACTCTGGGGCCAACGTCCTGACTTTC. The encoded protein is CASSGRDSGANVLTF. Variable domain in full (rest from reference TRBV7-9 and TRBJ2-6): DTGVSQNPRHKITKRGQNVTFRCDPISEHNRLYWYRQTLGQGPEFLTYFQNEAQLEKSRLLSDRFSAERPKGSFSTLEIQRTEQGDSAMYLCASSGRDSGANVLTFGAGSRLTVL.

There are a few counts of this clone. The chain uses TRBV7-2 and TRBJ2-7, with 9 bases identical to TRBD1. The V gene end was trimmed by 4 bases and the J gene end by 4 bases; junction bases not matched to a gene: 11. The CDR3 is 16 residues long. Germline loops: CDR1 SGHTA, CDR2 FQGNSA. CDR3 coding DNA: TGTGCCAGCAGCTACTCCTTCCGGGACAGGGAATACGAGCAGTACTTC. It yields the protein CASSYSFRDREYEQYF.

The chain combines TRBV7-3 with TRBJ2-3; TRBD2 aligns across 12 bases. The germline CDR1 and CDR2 sequences are SGHTA and FQGTGA. The junction had 6 bases not matched to a gene; V was cut back by 5 bases and J by 6 bases. The CDR3 loop spans 15 amino acids. The CDR3 DNA is TGTGCCAGCAGCCCCGCGACTAGCGGGAGTGATACGCAGTATTTT. It yields the protein CASSPATSGSDTQYF.

This clone was detected only once. This chain connects TRBV28 to TRBJ2-7; no clear D gene. The CDR3 totals 14 residues. The germline V gene encodes CDR1 MDHEN and CDR2 SYDVKM. Trimming left V 7 bases short and J 4 bases short, with 17 bases between. CDR3 DNA: TGTGCCAGCATGGGTCCAACTGGGATGTACGAGCAGTACTTC. Amino acids: CASMGPTGMYEQYF.

The J gene is TRBJ2-7, the V gene TRBV7-2; no definite D call. The CDR3 covers 14 residues. Germline CDR1 SGHTA, CDR2 FQGNSA. V lost 1 base and J 3 bases, leaving 10 bases between the germline ends. CDR3 nucleotide sequence: TGTGCCAGCAGCTTAGGAGCGTTCAACTACGAGCAGTACTTC. Its protein product is CASSLGAFNYEQYF.

The chain carries TRBV6-6 and TRBJ2-7, with 8 positions matching TRBD1. The CDR3 has 13 residues. CDR1 and CDR2 from the germline V gene are MNHNY and SVGAGI (reference sequence). V lost 4 bases to trimming and J lost 5 bases; unmatched junction nucleotides: 4. This CDR3 is CASSFGTGDEQYF. CDR3 coding DNA: TGTGCCAGCAGTTTCGGGACAGGAGACGAGCAGTACTTC.

This chain connects TRBV19 to TRBJ1-1, with 9 bases matching TRBD1. Per germline, CDR1 LNHDA and CDR2 SQIVND (reference sequence). The CDR3 covers 14 residues. Trimming took 5 bases from V and 5 from J; bases not matched to a gene: 6. The CDR3 region has the DNA TGTGCCAGTAGTCTGGGACAGGGCTGGACTGAAGCTTTCTTT. Translation gives CASSLGQGWTEAFF. Drawing the rest from reference TRBV19 and TRBJ1-1, the complete variable domain is DGGITQSPKYLFRKEGQNVTLSCEQNLNHDAMYWYRQDPGQGLRLIYYSQIVNDFQKGDIAEGYSVSREKKESFPLTVTSAQKNPTAFYLCASSLGQGWTEAFFGQGTRLTVV.

This clone was recorded once. CDR3 in amino acids: CASSLEGSGGYTF. The CDR3 DNA reads TGTGCCAGCAGCTTGGAGGGGTCTGGTGGCTACACCTTC. The chain links TRBV5-6 to TRBJ1-2, with D perhaps matching TRBD1 (5 bases). Germline CDR1 SGHDT, CDR2 YYEEEE. V lost 0 bases, J lost 7 bases, and 10 bases lay in between. The CDR3 runs to 13 residues.

The chain recombines TRBV14 with TRBJ1-2, with D possibly being TRBD1 (6 bases). V lost 2 bases to trimming and J lost 5 bases, with 9 bases between them. This CDR3 has 13 amino acids. Germline CDR1 reads SGHDN; CDR2 reads FVKESK. The DNA of the CDR3 is TGTGCCAGCAGCCAAAGCCAGGGGTATGGCTACACCTTC. Translation: CASSQSQGYGYTF.

The chain recombines TRBV30 with TRBJ2-7; D uncertain. Trimming removed 3 bases at V and 1 base at J, with 22 bases between. The CDR3 has 17 amino acids. Germline CDR1 is GTSNPN and CDR2 is SVGIG (reference sequence). The CDR3: CAWRILGLGASSYEQYF. The CDR3 DNA sequence: TGTGCCTGGAGGATCTTAGGGCTTGGCGCCAGTTCCTACGAGCAGTACTTC.

The V call is TRBV28, the J call TRBJ1-5; 8 nucleotides match TRBD1. CDR3 length equals 16 residues. The germline V gene encodes CDR1 MDHEN and CDR2 SYDVKM. Trimming cost V 5 bases and J 1 base; bases outside gene matches: 7. The CDR3 bases are TGTGCCAGCAGTGCCTCAGGGGGCTGGAGCAATCAGCCCCAGCATTTT. This sequence encodes CASSASGGWSNQPQHF.

The J gene is TRBJ2-7, the V gene TRBV7-9, with unresolved D. The CDR3 spans 13 residues. In germline, CDR1 is SEHNR, CDR2 FQNEAQ (reference sequence). V shed 0 bases and J shed 7 bases, with 10 bases lying between them. The chain's CDR3 is CASSLAIPWEQYF. Here the CDR3 DNA reads TGTGCCAGCAGCTTAGCTATCCCTTGGGAGCAGTACTTC.

This clone has just a few counts. This chain uses TRBV14 with TRBJ2-1; 8 bases are shared with TRBD2. This CDR3 is 14 amino acids long. Germline assignment: CDR1 SGHDN and CDR2 FVKESK. V was clipped by 3 bases and J by 6 bases; unmatched bases: 4. CDR3 sequence reads: CASSQRGTSNEQFF. CDR3 sequence (DNA): TGTGCCAGCAGCCAGAGGGGGACTAGCAATGAGCAGTTCTTC. The variable domain in full, completed from reference TRBV14 and TRBJ2-1, reads EAGVTQFPSHSVIEKGQTVTLRCDPISGHDNLYWYRRVMGKEIKFLLHFVKESKQDESGMPNNRFLAERTGGTYSTLKVQPAELEDSGVYFCASSQRGTSNEQFFGPGTRLTVL.

The chain links TRBV27 to TRBJ1-2; TRBD1 is a possible D gene (6 bases). CDR3 size: 15 residues. CDR1 MNHEY and CDR2 SMNVEV come from the germline V gene (reference sequence). Trimming stripped 5 bases from V and 5 bases from J, with 18 bases between. In DNA form, the CDR3 reads TGTGCCAGCAGTCTTCGTCAGACAGGAGTATATGGCTACACCTTC. This sequence encodes CASSLRQTGVYGYTF.